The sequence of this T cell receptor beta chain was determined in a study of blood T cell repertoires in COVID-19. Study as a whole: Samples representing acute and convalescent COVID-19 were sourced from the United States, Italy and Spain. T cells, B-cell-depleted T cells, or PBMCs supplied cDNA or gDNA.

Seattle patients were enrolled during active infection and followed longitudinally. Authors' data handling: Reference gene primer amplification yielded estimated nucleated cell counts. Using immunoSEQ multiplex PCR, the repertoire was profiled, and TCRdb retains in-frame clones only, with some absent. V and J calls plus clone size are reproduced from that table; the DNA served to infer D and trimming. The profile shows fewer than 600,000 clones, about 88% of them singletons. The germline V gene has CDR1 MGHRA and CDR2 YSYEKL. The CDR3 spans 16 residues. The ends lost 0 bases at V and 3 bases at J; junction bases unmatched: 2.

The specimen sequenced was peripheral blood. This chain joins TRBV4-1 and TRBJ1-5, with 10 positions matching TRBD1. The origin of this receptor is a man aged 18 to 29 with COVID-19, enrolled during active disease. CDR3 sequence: CASSQETGGPNQPQHF. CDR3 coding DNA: TGCGCCAGCAGCCAAGAGACAGGGGGCCCCAATCAGCCCCAGCATTTT.